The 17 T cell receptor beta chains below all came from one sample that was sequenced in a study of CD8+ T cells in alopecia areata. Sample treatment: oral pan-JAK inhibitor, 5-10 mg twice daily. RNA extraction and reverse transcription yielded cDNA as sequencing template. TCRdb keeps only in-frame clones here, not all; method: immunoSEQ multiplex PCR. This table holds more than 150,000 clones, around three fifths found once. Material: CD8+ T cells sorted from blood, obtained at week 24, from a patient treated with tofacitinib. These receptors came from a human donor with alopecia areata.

Written as DNA, the CDR3 is TGTGCCAGGGAAGACAGGAGCTCCTACGAGCAGTACTTC. Residues: CAREDRSSYEQYF. This chain connects TRBV2 to TRBJ2-7, with D tentatively TRBD1 (6 bases). Trimming pared 9 bases from V and 0 bases from J, leaving 12 bases between. CDR3 length: 13 amino acids. CDR1 and CDR2 (germline): SNHLY, FYNNEI.

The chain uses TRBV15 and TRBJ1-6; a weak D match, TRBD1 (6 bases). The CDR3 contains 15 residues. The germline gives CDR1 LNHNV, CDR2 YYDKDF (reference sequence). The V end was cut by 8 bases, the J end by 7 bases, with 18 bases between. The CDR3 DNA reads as TGTGCCACCGCGCGAGACAGGTCTGAGAATTCACCCCTCCACTTT. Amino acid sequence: CATARDRSENSPLHF.

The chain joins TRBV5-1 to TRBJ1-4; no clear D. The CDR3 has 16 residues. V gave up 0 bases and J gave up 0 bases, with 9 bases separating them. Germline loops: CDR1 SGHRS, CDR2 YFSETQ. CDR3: CASSLGSVATNEKLFF. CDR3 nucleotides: TGCGCCAGCAGCTTGGGGAGCGTAGCAACTAATGAAAAACTGTTTTTT.

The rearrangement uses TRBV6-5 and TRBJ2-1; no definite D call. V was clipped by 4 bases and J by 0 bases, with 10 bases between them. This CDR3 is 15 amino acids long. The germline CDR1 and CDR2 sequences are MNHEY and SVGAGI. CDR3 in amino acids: CASSSSRASYNEQFF. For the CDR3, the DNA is TGTGCCAGCAGTTCGTCCCGAGCCTCCTACAATGAGCAGTTCTTC.

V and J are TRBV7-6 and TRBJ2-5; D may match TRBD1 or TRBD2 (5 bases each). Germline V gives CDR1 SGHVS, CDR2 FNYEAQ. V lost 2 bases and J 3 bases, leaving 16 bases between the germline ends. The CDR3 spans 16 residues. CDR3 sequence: CASSLRGAVGEETQYF. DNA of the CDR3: TGTGCCAGCAGCTTAAGGGGCGCGGTGGGGGAAGAGACCCAGTACTTC.

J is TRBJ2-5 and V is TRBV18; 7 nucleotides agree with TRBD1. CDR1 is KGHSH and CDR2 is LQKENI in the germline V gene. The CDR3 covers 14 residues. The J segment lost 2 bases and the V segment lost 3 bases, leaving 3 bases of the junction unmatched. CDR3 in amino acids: CASSPADRQETQYF. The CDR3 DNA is TGTGCCAGCTCACCCGCGGACAGGCAAGAGACCCAGTACTTC. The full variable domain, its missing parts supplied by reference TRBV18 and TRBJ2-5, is NAGVMQNPRHLVRRRGQEARLRCSPMKGHSHVYWYRQLPEEGLKFMVYLQKENIIDESGMPKERFSAEFPKEGPSILRIQQVVRGDSAAYFCASSPADRQETQYFGPGTRLLVL.

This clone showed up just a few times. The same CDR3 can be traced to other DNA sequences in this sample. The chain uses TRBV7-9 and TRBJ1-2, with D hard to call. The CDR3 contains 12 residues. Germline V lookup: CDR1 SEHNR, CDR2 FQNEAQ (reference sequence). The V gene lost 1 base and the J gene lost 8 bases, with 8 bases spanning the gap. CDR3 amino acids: CASSLGGLGYTF. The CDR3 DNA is TGTGCCAGCAGCTTAGGAGGGTTGGGCTACACCTTC.

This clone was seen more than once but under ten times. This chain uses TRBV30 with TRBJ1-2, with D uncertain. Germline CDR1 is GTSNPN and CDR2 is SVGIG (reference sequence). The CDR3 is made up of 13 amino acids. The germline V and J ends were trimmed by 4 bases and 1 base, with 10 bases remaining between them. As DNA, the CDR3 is TGTGCCTGGACCGTTTCGGGTAACTATGGCTACACCTTC. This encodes CAWTVSGNYGYTF.

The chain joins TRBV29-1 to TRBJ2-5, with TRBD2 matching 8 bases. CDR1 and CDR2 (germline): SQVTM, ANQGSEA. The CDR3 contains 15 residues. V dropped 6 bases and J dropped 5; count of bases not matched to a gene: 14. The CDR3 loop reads CSVKGLVAGFETQYF. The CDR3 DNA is TGCAGCGTGAAGGGACTAGTGGCGGGGTTTGAGACCCAGTACTTC.

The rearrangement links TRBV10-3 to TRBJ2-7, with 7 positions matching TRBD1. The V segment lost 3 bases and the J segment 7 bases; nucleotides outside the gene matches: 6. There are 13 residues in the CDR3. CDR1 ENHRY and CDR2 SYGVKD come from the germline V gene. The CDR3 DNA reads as TGTGCCATCAGTGATAGGGGGCTGCGGGAGCAGTACTTC. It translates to CAISDRGLREQYF.

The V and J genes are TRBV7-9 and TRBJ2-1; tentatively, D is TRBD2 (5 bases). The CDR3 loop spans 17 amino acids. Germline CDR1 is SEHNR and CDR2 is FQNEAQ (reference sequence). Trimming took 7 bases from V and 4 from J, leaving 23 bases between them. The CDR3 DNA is TGTGCCAGCACCGCGTCAGCGGACGCAAACTATTACAATGAGCAGTTCTTC. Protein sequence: CASTASADANYYNEQFF.

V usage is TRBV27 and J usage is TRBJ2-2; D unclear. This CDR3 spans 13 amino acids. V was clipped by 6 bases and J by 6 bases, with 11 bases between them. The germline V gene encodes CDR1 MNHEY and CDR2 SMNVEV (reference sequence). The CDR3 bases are TGTGCCAGCAGCCGGAACTCCCCCGGGGAGCTGTTTTTT. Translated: CASSRNSPGELFF.

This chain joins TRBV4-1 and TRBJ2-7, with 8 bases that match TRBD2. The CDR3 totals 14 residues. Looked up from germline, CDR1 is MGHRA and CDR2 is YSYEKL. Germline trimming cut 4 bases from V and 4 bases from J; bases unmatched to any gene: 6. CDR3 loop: CASSPGTSMYEQYF. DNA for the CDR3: TGCGCCAGCAGCCCCGGGACTAGTATGTACGAGCAGTACTTC.

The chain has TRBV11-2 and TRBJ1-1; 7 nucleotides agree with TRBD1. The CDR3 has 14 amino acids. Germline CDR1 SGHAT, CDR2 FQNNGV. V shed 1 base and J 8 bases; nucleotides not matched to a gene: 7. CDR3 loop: CASSLVRKGAEAFF. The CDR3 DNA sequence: TGTGCCAGCAGCTTAGTCCGGAAGGGGGCCGAAGCTTTCTTT. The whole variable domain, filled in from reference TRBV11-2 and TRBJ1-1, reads EAGVAQSPRYKIIEKRQSVAFWCNPISGHATLYWYQQILGQGPKLLIQFQNNGVVDDSQLPKDRFSAERLKGVDSTLKIQPAKLEDSAVYLCASSLVRKGAEAFFGQGTRLTVV.

The CDR3 is CASSLGGPNQPQHF. The DNA of the CDR3 is TGTGCCAGCAGCTTAGGAGGGCCGAATCAGCCCCAGCATTTT. This chain links TRBV7-9 with TRBJ1-5, with no clear D. CDR3 length: 14 residues. V lost 1 base and J 4 bases, leaving 8 bases between the germline ends. The germline V gene has CDR1 SEHNR and CDR2 FQNEAQ (reference sequence).

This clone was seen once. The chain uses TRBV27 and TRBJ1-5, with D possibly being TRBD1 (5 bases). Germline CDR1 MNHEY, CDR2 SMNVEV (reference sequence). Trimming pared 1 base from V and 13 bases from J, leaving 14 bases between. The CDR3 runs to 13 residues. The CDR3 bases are TGTGCCAGCAGTTTATACACAGGACGGATTCAGCATTTT. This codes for CASSLYTGRIQHF.

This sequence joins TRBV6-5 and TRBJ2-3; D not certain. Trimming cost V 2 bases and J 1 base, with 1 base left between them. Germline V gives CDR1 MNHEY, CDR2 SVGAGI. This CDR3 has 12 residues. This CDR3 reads CASSYGTDTQYF. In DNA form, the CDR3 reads TGTGCCAGCAGTTACGGCACAGATACGCAGTATTTT.